This TCR beta chain was profiled in a study of blood T cell repertoires in COVID-19. The table came from immunoSEQ multiplex PCR; TCRdb's copy has only in-frame clones and leaves some out. There are about 260,000 clones in the sample; 84% occur only once, and around 7.8% lies in the top ten. The CDR3 contains 16 residues. CDR1 MGHRA and CDR2 YSYEKL come from the germline V gene. With V trimmed by 0 bases and J by 5 bases, 9 bases remained unmatched. This clone was seen a handful of times. The specimen sequenced was peripheral blood. The chain uses TRBV4-1 and TRBJ1-1; 7 nucleotides align to TRBD1. The sequence derives from a human donor in a cohort sampled during active COVID-19. CDR3 residues: CASSQEAKQGRTEAFF. As DNA, the CDR3 is TGCGCCAGCAGCCAAGAGGCAAAACAGGGGCGGACTGAAGCTTTCTTT.